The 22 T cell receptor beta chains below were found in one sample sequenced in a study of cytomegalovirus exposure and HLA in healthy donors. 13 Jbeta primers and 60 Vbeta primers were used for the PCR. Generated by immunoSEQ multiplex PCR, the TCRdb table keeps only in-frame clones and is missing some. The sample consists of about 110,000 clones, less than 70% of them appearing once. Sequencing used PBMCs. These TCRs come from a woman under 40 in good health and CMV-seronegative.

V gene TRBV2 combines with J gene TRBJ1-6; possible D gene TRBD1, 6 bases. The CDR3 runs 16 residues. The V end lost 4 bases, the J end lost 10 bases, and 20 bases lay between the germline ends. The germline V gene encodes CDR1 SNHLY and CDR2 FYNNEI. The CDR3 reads CASSGPGGQGRSPLHF. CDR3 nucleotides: TGTGCCAGCAGTGGCCCCGGTGGTCAGGGGCGATCACCCCTCCACTTT.

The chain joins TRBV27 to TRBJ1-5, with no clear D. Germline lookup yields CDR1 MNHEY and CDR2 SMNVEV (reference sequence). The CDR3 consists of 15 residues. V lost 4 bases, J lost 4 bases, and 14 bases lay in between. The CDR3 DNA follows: TGTGCCAGCAGTTCTAGCTGGGCGGGAAATCAGCCCCAGCATTTT. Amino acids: CASSSSWAGNQPQHF.

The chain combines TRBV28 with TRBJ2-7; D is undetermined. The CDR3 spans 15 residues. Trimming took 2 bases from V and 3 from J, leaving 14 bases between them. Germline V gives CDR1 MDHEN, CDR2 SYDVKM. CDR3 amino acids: CASSLSSTVFYEQYF. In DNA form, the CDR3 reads TGTGCCAGCAGTTTAAGTTCTACGGTTTTCTACGAGCAGTACTTC.

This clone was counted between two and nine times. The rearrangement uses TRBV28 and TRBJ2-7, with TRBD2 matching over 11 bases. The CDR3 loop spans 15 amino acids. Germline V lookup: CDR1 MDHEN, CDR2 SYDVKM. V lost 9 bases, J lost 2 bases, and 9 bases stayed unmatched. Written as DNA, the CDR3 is TGTGCCAGTACTAGCGGGAGTTTGCCCCCCTACGAGCAGTACTTC. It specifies CASTSGSLPPYEQYF.

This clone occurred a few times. DNA of the CDR3: TGTGCCAGCTCCGTGGGGGCACAGACCTACGAGCAGTACTTC. Encoded protein: CASSVGAQTYEQYF. The chain joins TRBV18 to TRBJ2-7; D is perhaps TRBD1 (6 bases). Trimming took off 6 bases at V and 2 bases at J, with 14 bases between the two ends. CDR1 is KGHSH and CDR2 is LQKENI in the germline V gene. The CDR3 is 14 residues long. Variable domain in full (rest from reference TRBV18 and TRBJ2-7): NAGVMQNPRHLVRRRGQEARLRCSPMKGHSHVYWYRQLPEEGLKFMVYLQKENIIDESGMPKERFSAEFPKEGPSILRIQQVVRGDSAAYFCASSVGAQTYEQYFGPGTRLTVT.

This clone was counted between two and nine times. CDR3 sequence: CASSEDNTDTQYF. The CDR3 region has the DNA TGTGCCAGCAGCGAGGACAACACAGATACGCAGTATTTT. The chain combines TRBV9 with TRBJ2-3; D is possibly TRBD1 (5 bases). Germline V gives CDR1 SGDLS, CDR2 YYNGEE. Trimming took off 3 bases at V and 2 bases at J, with 7 bases between the two ends. The CDR3 is 13 residues long. The complete variable domain, with remaining parts taken from reference TRBV9 and TRBJ2-3, reads DSGVTQTPKHLITATGQRVTLRCSPRSGDLSVYWYQQSLDQGLQFLIQYYNGEERAKGNILERFSAQQFPDLHSELNLSSLELGDSALYFCASSEDNTDTQYFGPGTRLTVL.

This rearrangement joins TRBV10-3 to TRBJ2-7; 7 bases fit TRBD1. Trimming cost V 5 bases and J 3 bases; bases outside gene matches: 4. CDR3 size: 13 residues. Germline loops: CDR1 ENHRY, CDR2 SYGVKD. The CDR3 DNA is TGTGCCATCAGTAGACAGGGTGGCTACGAGCAGTACTTC. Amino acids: CAISRQGGYEQYF.

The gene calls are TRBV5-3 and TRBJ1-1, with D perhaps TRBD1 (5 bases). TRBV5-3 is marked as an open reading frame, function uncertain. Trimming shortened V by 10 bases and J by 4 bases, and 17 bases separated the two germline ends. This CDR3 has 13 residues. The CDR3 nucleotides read TGTGCCTCGGAACAGGAGGAGGGCACTGAAGCTTTCTTT. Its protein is CASEQEEGTEAFF.

This CDR3 reads CASSHAGTSGGEENTGELFF. The CDR3 DNA sequence: TGTGCCAGCAGCCACGCCGGGACTAGCGGGGGGGAGGAGAACACCGGGGAGCTGTTTTTT. The chain combines TRBV4-2 with TRBJ2-2; 16 positions match TRBD2. Germline V gives CDR1 LGHNA, CDR2 YNFKEQ. The CDR3 runs 20 residues. The V and J ends lost 3 bases and 1 base, in that order; junction bases with no gene match: 8.

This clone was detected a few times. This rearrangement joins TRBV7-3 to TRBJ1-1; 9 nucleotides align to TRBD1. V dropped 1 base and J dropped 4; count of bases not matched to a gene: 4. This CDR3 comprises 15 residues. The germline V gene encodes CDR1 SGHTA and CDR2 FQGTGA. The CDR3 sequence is CASSLNGQGPTEAFF. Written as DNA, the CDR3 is TGTGCCAGCAGCTTAAACGGACAGGGGCCCACTGAAGCTTTCTTT.

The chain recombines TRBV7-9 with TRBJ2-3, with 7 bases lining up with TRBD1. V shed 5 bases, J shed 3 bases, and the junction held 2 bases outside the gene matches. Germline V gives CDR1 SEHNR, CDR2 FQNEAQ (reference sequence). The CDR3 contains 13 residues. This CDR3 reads CASSEQGTDTQYF. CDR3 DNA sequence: TGTGCCAGCAGCGAACAGGGGACAGATACGCAGTATTTT.

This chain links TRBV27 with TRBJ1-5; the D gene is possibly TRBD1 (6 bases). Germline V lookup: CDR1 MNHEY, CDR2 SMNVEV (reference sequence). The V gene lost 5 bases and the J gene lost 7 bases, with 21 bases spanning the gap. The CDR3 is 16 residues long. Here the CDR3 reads CASSVHIPGGRQPQHF. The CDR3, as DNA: TGTGCCAGCAGTGTACATATACCGGGGGGCAGGCAGCCCCAGCATTTT.

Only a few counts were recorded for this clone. CDR3 nucleotide sequence: TGCGCCAGCAGGATGTCAGGGGATGGGAACACTGAAGCTTTCTTT. It translates to CASRMSGDGNTEAFF. This chain uses TRBV5-1 with TRBJ1-1; D is possibly TRBD1 (6 bases). The CDR3 spans 15 residues. The V gene lost 5 bases and the J gene lost 1 base, with 15 bases spanning the gap. CDR1 SGHRS and CDR2 YFSETQ come from the germline V gene.

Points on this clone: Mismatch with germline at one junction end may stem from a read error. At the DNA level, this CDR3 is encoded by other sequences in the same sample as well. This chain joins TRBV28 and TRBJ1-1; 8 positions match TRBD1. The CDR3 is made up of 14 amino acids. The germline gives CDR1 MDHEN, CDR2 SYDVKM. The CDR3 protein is CASSRGQGITEAFF. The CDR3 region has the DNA TGTGCCAGCAGCCGTGGACAGGGCATCACTGAAGCCTTCTTT.

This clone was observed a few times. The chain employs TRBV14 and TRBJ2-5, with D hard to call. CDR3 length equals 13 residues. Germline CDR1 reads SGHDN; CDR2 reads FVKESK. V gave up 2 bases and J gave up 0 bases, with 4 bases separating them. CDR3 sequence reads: CASSQQYQETQYF. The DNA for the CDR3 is TGTGCCAGCAGCCAACAGTACCAAGAGACCCAGTACTTC.

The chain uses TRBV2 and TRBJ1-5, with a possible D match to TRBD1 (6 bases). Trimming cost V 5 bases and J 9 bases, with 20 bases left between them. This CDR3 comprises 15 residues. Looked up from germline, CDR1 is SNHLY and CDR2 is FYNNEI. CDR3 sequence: CASSPTGQPFGPQHF. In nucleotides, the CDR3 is TGTGCCAGCAGTCCAACCGGACAGCCCTTTGGGCCCCAGCATTTT. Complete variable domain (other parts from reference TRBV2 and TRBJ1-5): EPEVTQTPSHQVTQMGQEVILRCVPISNHLYFYWYRQILGQKVEFLVSFYNNEISEKSEIFDDQFSVERPDGSNFTLKIRSTKLEDSAMYFCASSPTGQPFGPQHFGDGTRLSIL.

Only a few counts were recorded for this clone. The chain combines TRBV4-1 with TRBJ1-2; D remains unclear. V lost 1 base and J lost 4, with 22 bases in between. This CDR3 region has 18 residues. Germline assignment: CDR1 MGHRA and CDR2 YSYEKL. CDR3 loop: CASSQASSSEGRSYGYTF. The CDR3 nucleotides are TGCGCCAGCAGCCAAGCAAGTTCCTCCGAGGGCAGAAGCTATGGCTACACCTTC.

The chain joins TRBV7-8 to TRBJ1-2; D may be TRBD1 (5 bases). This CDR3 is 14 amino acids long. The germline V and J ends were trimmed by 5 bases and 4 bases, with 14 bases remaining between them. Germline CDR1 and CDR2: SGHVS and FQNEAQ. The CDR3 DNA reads TGTGCCAGCAGCCTACAGGTCGTTCCCTATGGCTACACCTTC. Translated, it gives CASSLQVVPYGYTF.

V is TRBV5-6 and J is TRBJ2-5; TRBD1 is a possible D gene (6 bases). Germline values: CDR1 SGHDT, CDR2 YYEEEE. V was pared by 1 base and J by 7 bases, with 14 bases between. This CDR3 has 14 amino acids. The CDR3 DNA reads TGTGCCAGCAGCTTGTGGCAGGGGCGAGGGACCCAGTACTTC. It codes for CASSLWQGRGTQYF.

The CDR3: CAISVAQDSSYEQYF. In nucleotides, the CDR3 is TGTGCCATCAGTGTGGCCCAGGACAGCTCCTACGAGCAGTACTTC. The rearrangement joins TRBV10-3 to TRBJ2-7; D might be TRBD1 (6 bases). This CDR3 is built from 15 residues. The V end lost 4 bases, the J end lost 0 bases, and 13 bases lay between the germline ends. CDR1 is ENHRY and CDR2 is SYGVKD in the germline V gene.

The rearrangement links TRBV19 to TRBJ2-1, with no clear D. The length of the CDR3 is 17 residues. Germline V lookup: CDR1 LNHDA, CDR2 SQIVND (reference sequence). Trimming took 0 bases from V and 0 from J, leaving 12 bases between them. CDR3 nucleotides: TGTGCCAGTAGTATAGATCTTGAGGTTAGCTCCTACAATGAGCAGTTCTTC. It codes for CASSIDLEVSSYNEQFF.

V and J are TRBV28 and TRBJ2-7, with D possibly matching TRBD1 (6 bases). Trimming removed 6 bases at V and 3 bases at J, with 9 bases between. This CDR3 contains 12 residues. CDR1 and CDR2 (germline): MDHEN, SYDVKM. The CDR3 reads CASRDRIYEQYF. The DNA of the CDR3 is TGTGCCAGCAGGGACAGAATCTACGAGCAGTACTTC.